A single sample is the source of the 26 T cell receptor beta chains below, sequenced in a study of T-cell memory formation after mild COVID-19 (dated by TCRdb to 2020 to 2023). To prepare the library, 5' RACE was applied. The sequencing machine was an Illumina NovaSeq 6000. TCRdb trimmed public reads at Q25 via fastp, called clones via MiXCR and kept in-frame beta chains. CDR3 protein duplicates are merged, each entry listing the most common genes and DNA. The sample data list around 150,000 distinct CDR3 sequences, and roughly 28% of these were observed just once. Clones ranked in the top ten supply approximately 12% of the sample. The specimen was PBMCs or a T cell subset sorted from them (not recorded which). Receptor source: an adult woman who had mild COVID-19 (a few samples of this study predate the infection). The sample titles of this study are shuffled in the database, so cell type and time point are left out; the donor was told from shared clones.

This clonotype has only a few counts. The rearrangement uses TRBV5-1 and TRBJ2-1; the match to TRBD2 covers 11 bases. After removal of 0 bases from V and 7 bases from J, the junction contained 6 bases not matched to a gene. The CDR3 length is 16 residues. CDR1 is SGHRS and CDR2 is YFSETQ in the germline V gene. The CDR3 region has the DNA TGCGCCAGCAGCTTGGAGCCTAGCGGGAGGCTGAATGAGCAGTTCTTC. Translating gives CASSLEPSGRLNEQFF.

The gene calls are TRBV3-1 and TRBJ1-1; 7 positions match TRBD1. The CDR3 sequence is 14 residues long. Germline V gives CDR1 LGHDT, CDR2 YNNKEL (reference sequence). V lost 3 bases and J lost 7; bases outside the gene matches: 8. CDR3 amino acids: CASSHQQGKGEAFF. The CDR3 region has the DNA TGTGCCAGCAGCCACCAACAGGGGAAGGGTGAAGCTTTCTTT.

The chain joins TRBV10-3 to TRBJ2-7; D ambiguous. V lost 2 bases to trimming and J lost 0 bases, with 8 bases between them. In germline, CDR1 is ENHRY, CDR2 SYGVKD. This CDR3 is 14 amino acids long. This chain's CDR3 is CAISETRSSYEQYF. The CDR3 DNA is TGTGCCATCAGTGAGACCAGGAGCTCCTACGAGCAGTACTTC.

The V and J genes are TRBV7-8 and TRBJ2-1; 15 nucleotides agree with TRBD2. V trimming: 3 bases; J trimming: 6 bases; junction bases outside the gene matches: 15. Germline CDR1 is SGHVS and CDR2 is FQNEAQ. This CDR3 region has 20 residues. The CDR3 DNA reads TGTGCCAGCAGCTTGAAGGCCCCCGGGACTAGCGGGAGGACAATCAATGAGCAGTTCTTC. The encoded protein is CASSLKAPGTSGRTINEQFF.

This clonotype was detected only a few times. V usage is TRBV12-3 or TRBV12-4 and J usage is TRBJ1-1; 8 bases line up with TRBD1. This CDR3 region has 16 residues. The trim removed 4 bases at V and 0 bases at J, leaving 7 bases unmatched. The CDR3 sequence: CASSWGIRGLNTEAFF. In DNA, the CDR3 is TGTGCCAGCAGTTGGGGTATCAGGGGGCTGAACACTGAAGCTTTCTTT.

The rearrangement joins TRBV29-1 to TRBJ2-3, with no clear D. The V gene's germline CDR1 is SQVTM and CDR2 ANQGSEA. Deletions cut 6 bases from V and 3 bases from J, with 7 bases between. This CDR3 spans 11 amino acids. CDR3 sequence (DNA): TGCAGCGTCCGAGGTACAGATACGCAGTATTTT. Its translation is CSVRGTDTQYF.

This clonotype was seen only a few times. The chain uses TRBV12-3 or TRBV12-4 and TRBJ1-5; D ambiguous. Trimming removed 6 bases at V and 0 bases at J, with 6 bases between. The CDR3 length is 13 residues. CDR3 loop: CASRAFSNQPQHF. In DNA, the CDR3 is TGTGCCAGCAGGGCTTTTAGCAATCAGCCCCAGCATTTT.

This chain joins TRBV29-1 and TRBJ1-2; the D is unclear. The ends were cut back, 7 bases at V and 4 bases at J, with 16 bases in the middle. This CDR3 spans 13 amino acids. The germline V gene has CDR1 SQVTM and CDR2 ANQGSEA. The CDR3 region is CSGRAGESYGYTF. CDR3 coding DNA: TGCAGCGGGCGGGCGGGCGAGAGCTATGGCTACACCTTC.

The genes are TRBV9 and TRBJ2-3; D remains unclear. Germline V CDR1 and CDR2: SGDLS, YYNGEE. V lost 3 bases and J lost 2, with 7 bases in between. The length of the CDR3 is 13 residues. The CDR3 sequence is CASSARTTDTQYF. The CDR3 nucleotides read TGTGCCAGCAGCGCCCGCACCACAGATACGCAGTATTTT.

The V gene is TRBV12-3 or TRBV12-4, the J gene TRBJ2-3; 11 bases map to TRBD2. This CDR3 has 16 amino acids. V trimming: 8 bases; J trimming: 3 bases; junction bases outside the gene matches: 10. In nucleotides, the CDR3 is TGTGCCAGCCGACCGCCTAGCGGGAGGAGGACAGATACGCAGTATTTT. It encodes CASRPPSGRRTDTQYF.

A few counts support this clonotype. The CDR3, as DNA: TGCGCCAGCAGCCGCAGGACTAGCGGGAGGGCAGAGGAGACCCAGTACTTC. Amino acids: CASSRRTSGRAEETQYF. The chain has TRBV5-1 and TRBJ2-5; 15 positions agree with TRBD2. This CDR3 region has 17 residues. CDR1 is SGHRS, CDR2 YFSETQ, per germline. Trimming took 4 bases from V and 5 from J; bases not matched to a gene: 9.

CDR3 residues: CASSFQIEQFF. CDR3 in DNA: TGTGCCAGCAGTTTTCAAATTGAGCAGTTCTTC. The chain recombines TRBV12-3 or TRBV12-4 with TRBJ2-1; D call uncertain. This CDR3 has 11 residues. V gave up 3 bases and J gave up 9 bases, with 6 bases separating them.

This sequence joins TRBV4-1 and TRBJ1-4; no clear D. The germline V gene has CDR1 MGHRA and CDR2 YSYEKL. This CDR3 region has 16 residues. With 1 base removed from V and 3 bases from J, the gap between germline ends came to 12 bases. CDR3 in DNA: TGCGCCAGCAGCCAAGGCCCGACAAGCTCTAATGAAAAACTGTTTTTT. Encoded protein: CASSQGPTSSNEKLFF.

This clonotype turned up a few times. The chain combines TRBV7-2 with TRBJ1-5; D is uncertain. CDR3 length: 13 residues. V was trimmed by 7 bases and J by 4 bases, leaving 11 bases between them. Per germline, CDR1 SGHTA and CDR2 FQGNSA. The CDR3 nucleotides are TGTGCCAGCACTCCCGGGATAAATCAGCCCCAGCATTTT. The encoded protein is CASTPGINQPQHF.

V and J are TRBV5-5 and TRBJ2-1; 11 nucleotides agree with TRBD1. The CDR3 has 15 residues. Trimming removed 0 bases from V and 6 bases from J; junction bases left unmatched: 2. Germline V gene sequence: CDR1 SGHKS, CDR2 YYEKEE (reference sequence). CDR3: CASSLAGTGGNEQFF. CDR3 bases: TGTGCCAGCAGCTTGGCGGGGACAGGGGGCAATGAGCAGTTCTTC.

The CDR3 is CASSSRPGTSGGALGEQYF. The CDR3, as DNA: TGCGCCAGCAGCTCGCGTCCCGGGACTAGCGGGGGGGCGCTCGGGGAGCAGTACTTC. J is TRBJ2-7 and V is TRBV5-1; 16 bases fit TRBD2. The length of the CDR3 is 19 residues. J lost 7 bases, V lost 3 bases, and 16 bases had no gene match. Germline values: CDR1 SGHRS, CDR2 YFSETQ.

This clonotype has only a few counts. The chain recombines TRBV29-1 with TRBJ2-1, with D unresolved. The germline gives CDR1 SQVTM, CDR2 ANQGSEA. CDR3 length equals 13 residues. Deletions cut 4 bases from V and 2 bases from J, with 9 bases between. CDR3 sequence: CSVVRFTYNEQFF. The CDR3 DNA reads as TGCAGCGTTGTCCGGTTCACCTACAATGAGCAGTTCTTC.

CDR3 DNA: TGCGCCAGCAAGTTTGGCGAAGGGTCTCGCCTAAACGGTTCACCCCTCCACTTT. Translation: CASKFGEGSRLNGSPLHF. The chain has TRBV5-1 and TRBJ1-6, with D unclear. The V and J ends lost 6 bases and 9 bases respectively, with 28 bases between them. This CDR3 contains 18 residues. Germline V gene sequence: CDR1 SGHRS, CDR2 YFSETQ.

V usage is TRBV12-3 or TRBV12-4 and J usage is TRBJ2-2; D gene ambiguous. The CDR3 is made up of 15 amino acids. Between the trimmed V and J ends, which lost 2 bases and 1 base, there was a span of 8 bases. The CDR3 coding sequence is TGTGCCAGCAGTTTACAACATGAGAACACCGGGGAGCTGTTTTTT. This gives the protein CASSLQHENTGELFF.

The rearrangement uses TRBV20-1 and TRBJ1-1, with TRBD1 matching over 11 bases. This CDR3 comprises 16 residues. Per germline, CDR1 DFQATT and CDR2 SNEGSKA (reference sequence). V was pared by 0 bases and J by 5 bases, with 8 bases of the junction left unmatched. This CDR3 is CSARDLRTGGFTEAFF. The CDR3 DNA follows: TGCAGTGCTAGAGATCTACGGACAGGGGGCTTTACTGAAGCTTTCTTT.

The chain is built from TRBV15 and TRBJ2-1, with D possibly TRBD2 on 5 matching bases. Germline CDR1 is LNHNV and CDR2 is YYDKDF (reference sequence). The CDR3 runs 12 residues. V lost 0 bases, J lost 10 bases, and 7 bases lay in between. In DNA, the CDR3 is TGTGCCACCAGCAGAGATGGCGGGGAGCAGTTCTTC. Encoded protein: CATSRDGGEQFF.

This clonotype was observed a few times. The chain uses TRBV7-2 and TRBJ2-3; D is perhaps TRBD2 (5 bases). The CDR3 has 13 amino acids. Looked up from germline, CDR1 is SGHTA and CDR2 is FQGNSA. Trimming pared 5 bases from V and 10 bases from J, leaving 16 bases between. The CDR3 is CASSPPGNTAQYF. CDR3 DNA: TGTGCCAGCAGCCCCCCCGGGAATACGGCGCAGTATTTT.

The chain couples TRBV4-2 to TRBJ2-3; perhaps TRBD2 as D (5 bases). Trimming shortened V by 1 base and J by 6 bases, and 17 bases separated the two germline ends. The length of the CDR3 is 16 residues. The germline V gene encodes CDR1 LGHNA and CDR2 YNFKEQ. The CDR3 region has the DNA TGTGCCAGCAGCCAAGTTGAAACTAGATCTGGGGATACGCAGTATTTT. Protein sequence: CASSQVETRSGDTQYF.

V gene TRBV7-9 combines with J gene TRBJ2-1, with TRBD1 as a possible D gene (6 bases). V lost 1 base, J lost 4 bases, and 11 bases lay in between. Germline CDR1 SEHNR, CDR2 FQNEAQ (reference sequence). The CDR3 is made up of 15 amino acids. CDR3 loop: CASSLGGTQYNEQFF. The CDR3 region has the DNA TGTGCCAGCAGCTTAGGGGGGACACAATACAATGAGCAGTTCTTC.

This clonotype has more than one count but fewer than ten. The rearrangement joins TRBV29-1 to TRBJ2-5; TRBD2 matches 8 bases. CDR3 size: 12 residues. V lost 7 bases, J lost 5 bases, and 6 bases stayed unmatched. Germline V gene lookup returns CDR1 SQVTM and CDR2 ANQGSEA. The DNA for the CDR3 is TGCAGCGCTGGCGGGGGGCCGGAGACCCAGTACTTC. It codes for CSAGGGPETQYF.

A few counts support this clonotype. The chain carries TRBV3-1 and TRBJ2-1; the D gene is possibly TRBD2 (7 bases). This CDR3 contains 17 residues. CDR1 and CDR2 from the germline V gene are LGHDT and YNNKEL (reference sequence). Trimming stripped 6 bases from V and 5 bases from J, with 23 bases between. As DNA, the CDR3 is TGTGCCAGCAGTCTCACAGAGGGGGGGGCTACTGACAATGAGCAGTTCTTC. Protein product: CASSLTEGGATDNEQFF.